The 10 T cell receptor beta chains in this list originate from one sample, sequenced in a study of blood T cell repertoires in COVID-19. Sequencing used immunoSEQ multiplex PCR; TCRdb keeps in-frame clones, though not all of them. The table has 180,000 or so clones, roughly 90% seen once. The sequenced material came from peripheral blood. These receptors originate from a man aged 40-49 years with acute or convalescent COVID-19.

V gene TRBV10-3 combines with J gene TRBJ1-4; D perhaps matches TRBD1 (6 bases). V lost 0 bases and J 3 bases, leaving 8 bases between the germline ends. The length of the CDR3 is 15 residues. Germline V lookup: CDR1 ENHRY, CDR2 SYGVKD. The CDR3 DNA sequence: TGTGCCATCAGTGAGTCGGGGGCGGCTAATGAAAAACTGTTTTTT. Amino acids: CAISESGAANEKLFF.

The genes are TRBV7-2 and TRBJ2-7; D unclear. This CDR3 is built from 18 residues. Germline assignment: CDR1 SGHTA and CDR2 FQGNSA. Trimming took 0 bases from V and 0 from J, leaving 18 bases between them. The CDR3 loop reads CASSLALSRPGLSYEQYF. The CDR3 nucleotides are TGTGCCAGCAGCTTAGCGCTGTCTAGGCCGGGTCTCTCCTACGAGCAGTACTTC.

This chain connects TRBV25-1 to TRBJ2-7; a weak D match, TRBD1 (6 bases). The germline V gene has CDR1 MGHDK and CDR2 SYGVNS. The ends were cut back, 2 bases at V and 0 bases at J, with 11 bases in the middle. This CDR3 is built from 15 residues. This chain's CDR3 is CASSEQGSSSYEQYF. DNA for the CDR3: TGTGCCAGCAGTGAACAGGGGTCTAGCTCCTACGAGCAGTACTTC.

Comment on this clone: Germline and junction disagree at one end, which may indicate a read error. V and J are TRBV13 and TRBJ2-3; D perhaps matches TRBD2 (6 bases). Germline V gives CDR1 PRHDT, CDR2 FYEKMQ (reference sequence). The CDR3 is 15 amino acids. The DNA for the CDR3 is TGTGCCAGCAGCTTAGGACCGGTGTCCCGGGGGATCGGGGGATTT. Amino acid sequence: CASSLGPVSRGIGGF.

V gene TRBV6-5 combines with J gene TRBJ2-6; D ambiguous. CDR3 size: 14 residues. CDR1 and CDR2 from the germline V gene are MNHEY and SVGAGI. The V end lost 6 bases, the J end lost 0 bases, and 6 bases lay between the germline ends. The CDR3 region is CASRWSSGANVLTF. In nucleotides, the CDR3 is TGTGCCAGCAGATGGAGCTCTGGGGCCAACGTCCTGACTTTC.

The chain employs TRBV3-1 (or the pseudogene TRBV3-2) and TRBJ1-4; D not certain. The CDR3 sequence is 16 residues long. The V end was cut by 3 bases, the J end by 8 bases, with 19 bases between. The germline V gene encodes CDR1 LGHDT and CDR2 YNNKEL (reference sequence). The CDR3 sequence is CASSQKKEIDLEKLFF. DNA of the CDR3: TGTGCCAGCAGCCAGAAGAAGGAGATCGATTTGGAAAAACTGTTTTTT.

A single count supports this clone. The chain recombines TRBV28 with TRBJ1-5, with 12 bases identical to TRBD1. Trimming cost V 1 base and J 2 bases; bases outside gene matches: 6. The CDR3 contains 18 residues. Germline V gives CDR1 MDHEN, CDR2 SYDVKM. The CDR3 spells CASSLFPGQGAGNQPQHF. In DNA form, the CDR3 reads TGTGCCAGCAGTTTATTTCCGGGACAGGGGGCTGGCAATCAGCCCCAGCATTTT.

This chain joins TRBV5-5 and TRBJ1-2, with 8 bases that match TRBD1. CDR3 length: 17 residues. V lost 2 bases to trimming and J lost 3 bases; unmatched junction nucleotides: 12. Germline-derived CDR1 and CDR2 are SGHKS and YYEKEE (reference sequence). The CDR3 reads CASSFSHRGLGDYGYTF. DNA for the CDR3: TGTGCCAGCAGCTTTTCTCACAGGGGGTTAGGAGACTATGGCTACACCTTC.

This chain connects TRBV6-1 to TRBJ2-2, with D possibly TRBD2 on 6 matching bases. Trimming cost V 2 bases and J 1 base, with 14 bases left between them. Germline V gene lookup returns CDR1 MNHNS and CDR2 SASEGT. The CDR3 is 17 amino acids. The CDR3 region has the DNA TGTGCCAGCAGTGAAAGAGGTCGGGGGAGGAACACCGGGGAGCTGTTTTTT. Its translation is CASSERGRGRNTGELFF.

This chain links TRBV6-5 with TRBJ1-1; 8 nucleotides align to TRBD1. The junction had 8 bases not matched to a gene; V was cut back by 2 bases and J by 3 bases. This CDR3 is built from 16 residues. Looked up from germline, CDR1 is MNHEY and CDR2 is SVGAGI. CDR3 nucleotides: TGTGCCAGCAGTTACCGCCGGACAGGGTTTGACACTGAAGCTTTCTTT. As protein: CASSYRRTGFDTEAFF.